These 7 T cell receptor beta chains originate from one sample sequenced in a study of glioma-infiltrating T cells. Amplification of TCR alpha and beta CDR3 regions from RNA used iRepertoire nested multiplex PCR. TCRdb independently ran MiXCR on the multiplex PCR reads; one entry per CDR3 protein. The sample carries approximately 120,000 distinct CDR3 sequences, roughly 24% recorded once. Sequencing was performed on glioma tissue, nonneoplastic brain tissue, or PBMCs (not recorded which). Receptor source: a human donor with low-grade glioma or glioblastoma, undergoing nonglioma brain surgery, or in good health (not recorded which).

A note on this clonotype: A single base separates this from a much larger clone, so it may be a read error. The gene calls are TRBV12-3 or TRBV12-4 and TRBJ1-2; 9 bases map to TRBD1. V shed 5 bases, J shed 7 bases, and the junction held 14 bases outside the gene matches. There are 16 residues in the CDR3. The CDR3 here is CASSIPLPGQGAGYTF. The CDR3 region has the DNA TGTGCCAGCAGTATACCGTTACCGGGACAGGGAGCTGGCTACACCTTC.

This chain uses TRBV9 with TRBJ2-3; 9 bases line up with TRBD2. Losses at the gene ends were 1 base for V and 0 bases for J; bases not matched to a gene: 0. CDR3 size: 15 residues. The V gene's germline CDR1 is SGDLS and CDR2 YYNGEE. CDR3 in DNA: TGTGCCAGCAGCGTAACTAGCGGGAGCACAGATACGCAGTATTTT. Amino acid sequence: CASSVTSGSTDTQYF. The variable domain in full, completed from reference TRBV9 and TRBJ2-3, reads DSGVTQTPKHLITATGQRVTLRCSPRSGDLSVYWYQQSLDQGLQFLIQYYNGEERAKGNILERFSAQQFPDLHSELNLSSLELGDSALYFCASSVTSGSTDTQYFGPGTRLTVL.

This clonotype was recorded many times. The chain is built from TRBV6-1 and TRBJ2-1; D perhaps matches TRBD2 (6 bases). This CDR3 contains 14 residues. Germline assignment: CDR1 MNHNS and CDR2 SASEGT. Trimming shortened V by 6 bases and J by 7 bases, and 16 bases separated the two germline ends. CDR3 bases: TGTGCCAGCAGCCCGGGGGACGGAATGAATGAGCAGTTCTTC. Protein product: CASSPGDGMNEQFF.

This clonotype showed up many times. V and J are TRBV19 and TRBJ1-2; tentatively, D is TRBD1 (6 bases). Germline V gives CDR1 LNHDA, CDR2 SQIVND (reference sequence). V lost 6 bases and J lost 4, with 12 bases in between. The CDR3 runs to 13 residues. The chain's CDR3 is CASRQGGTYGYTF. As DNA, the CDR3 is TGTGCCAGTAGACAGGGAGGTACCTATGGCTACACCTTC.

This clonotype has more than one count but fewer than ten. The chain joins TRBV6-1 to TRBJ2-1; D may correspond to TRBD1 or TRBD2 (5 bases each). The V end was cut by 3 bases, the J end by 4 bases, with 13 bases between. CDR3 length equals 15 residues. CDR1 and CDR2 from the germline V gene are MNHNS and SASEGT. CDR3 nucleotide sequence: TGTGCCAGCAGTGACCCCCCGGGACCTTACAATGAGCAGTTCTTC. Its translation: CASSDPPGPYNEQFF.

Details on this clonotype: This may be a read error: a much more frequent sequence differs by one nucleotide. CDR3 DNA sequence: TGCAGCGTTGAAAGGGACAGGCAAGAGACCCAGTGCTTC. Translated: CSVERDRQETQCF. The V call is TRBV29-1, the J call TRBJ2-5, with 8 bases matching TRBD1. Germline CDR1 is SQVTM and CDR2 is ANQGSEA. CDR3 size: 13 residues.

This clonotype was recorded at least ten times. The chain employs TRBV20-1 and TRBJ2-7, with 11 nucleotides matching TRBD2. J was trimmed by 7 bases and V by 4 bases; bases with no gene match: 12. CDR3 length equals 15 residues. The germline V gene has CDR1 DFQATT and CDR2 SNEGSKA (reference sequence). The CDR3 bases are TGCAGTGCTAATAGACTAGCGGGAACGGAAGGGGAGCAGTACTTC. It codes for CSANRLAGTEGEQYF.